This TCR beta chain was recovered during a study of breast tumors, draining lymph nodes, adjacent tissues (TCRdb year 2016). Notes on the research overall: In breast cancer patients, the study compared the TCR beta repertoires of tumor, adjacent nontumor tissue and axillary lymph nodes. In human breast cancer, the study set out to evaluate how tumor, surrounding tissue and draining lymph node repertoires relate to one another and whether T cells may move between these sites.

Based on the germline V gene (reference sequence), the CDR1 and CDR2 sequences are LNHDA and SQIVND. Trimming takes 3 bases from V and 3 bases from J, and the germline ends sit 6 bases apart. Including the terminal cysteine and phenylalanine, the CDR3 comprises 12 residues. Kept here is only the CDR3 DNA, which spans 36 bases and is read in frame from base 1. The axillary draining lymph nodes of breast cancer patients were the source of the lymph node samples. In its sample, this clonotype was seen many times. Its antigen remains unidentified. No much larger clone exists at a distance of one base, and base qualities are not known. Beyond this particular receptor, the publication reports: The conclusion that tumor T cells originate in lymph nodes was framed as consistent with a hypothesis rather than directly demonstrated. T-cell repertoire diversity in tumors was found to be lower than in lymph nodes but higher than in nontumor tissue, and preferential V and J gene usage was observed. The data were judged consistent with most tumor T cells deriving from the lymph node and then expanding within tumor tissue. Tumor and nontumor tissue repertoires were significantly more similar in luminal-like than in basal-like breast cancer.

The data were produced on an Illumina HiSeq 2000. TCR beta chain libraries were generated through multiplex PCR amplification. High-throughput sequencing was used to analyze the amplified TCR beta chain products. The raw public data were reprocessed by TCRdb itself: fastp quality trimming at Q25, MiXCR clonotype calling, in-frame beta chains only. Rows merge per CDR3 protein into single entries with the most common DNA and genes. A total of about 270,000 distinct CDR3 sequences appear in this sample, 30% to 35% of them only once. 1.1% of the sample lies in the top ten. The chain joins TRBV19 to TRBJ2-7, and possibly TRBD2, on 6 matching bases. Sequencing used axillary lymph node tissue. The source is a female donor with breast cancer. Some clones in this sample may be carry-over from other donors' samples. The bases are TGTGCCAGTAGTATCGGGAGCTACGAGCAGTACTTC. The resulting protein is CASSIGSYEQYF.